The 10 T cell receptor beta chains given below trace back to one sample, sequenced in a study of identical twins. MiXCR, run by TCRdb on the 5' RACE reads, gives a single entry per CDR3 protein. The profile shows 700,000 or so distinct CDR3 sequences, approximately 22% of them singletons. These data were also filed under a second study, of T cells expressing NK-cell markers.

Source material: PBMCs. The receptor source for this set is a woman aged 18 to 35 in good health.

The chain joins TRBV20-1 to TRBJ2-7, with D maybe TRBD2 (7 bases). The CDR3 is 14 residues long. Trimming removed 5 bases at V and 9 bases at J, with 23 bases between. The germline CDR1 and CDR2 sequences are DFQATT and SNEGSKA (reference sequence). This CDR3 reads CSAPLGRERGGQYF. The CDR3 nucleotides read TGCAGTGCTCCCTTAGGCAGGGAAAGGGGGGGGCAGTACTTC.

There are a few counts of this clonotype. The rearrangement uses TRBV29-1 and TRBJ2-6; the match to TRBD2 covers 7 bases. In germline, CDR1 is SQVTM, CDR2 ANQGSEA. This CDR3 comprises 12 residues. This CDR3 reads CGGVSGANVLTF. DNA for the CDR3: TGCGGGGGGGTCTCTGGGGCCAACGTCCTGACTTTC.

At least ten counts were recorded for this clonotype. This chain uses TRBV29-1 with TRBJ2-1; D gene unclear. The CDR3 consists of 8 residues. Germline CDR1 and CDR2: SQVTM and ANQGSEA. The V and J ends lost 3 bases and 12 bases respectively, with 3 bases between them. CDR3 in DNA: TGCAGCGTTGAGGTGCAGTTCTTC. Translation: CSVEVQFF.

This clonotype was counted between two and nine times. V gene TRBV7-9 combines with J gene TRBJ1-2; 7 nucleotides align to TRBD1. J gave up 9 bases and V 5 bases, and 3 bases lay outside the gene matches. Germline assignment: CDR1 SEHNR and CDR2 FQNEAQ (reference sequence). There are 11 residues in the CDR3. CDR3 in amino acids: CASSAGGSYTF. The CDR3 DNA follows: TGTGCCAGCAGCGCAGGGGGTAGCTACACCTTC.

This clonotype was seen at least ten times. This rearrangement joins TRBV4-3 to TRBJ2-1; D unclear. Germline V gene sequence: CDR1 LGHNA, CDR2 YSLEER. V was trimmed by 2 bases and J by 7 bases, leaving 3 bases between them. The CDR3 totals 11 residues. The CDR3 DNA is TGCGCCAGCAGCCAACTAAATGAGCAGTTCTTC. The encoded protein is CASSQLNEQFF.

This clonotype was seen only a few times. The J gene is TRBJ2-3, the V gene TRBV5-6; 10 positions agree with TRBD1. The junction had 4 bases not matched to a gene; V was cut back by 4 bases and J by 2 bases. Germline V gives CDR1 SGHDT, CDR2 YYEEEE. This CDR3 region has 15 residues. The CDR3 reads CASSPTGGPTDTQYF. CDR3 coding DNA: TGTGCCAGCAGCCCGACAGGGGGCCCCACAGATACGCAGTATTTT.

There are many counts of this clonotype. The V call is TRBV5-1, the J call TRBJ1-1; possible D gene TRBD1, 5 bases. From germline, CDR1 is SGHRS and CDR2 YFSETQ. This CDR3 region has 14 residues. Trimming shortened V by 1 base and J by 2 bases, and 9 bases separated the two germline ends. CDR3 nucleotides: TGCGCCAGCAGCTTGTACGGGGGTAACACTGAAGCTTTCTTT. Encoded protein: CASSLYGGNTEAFF.

J is TRBJ2-2 and V is TRBV10-3; D uncertain. In germline, CDR1 is ENHRY, CDR2 SYGVKD. The V end lost 7 bases, the J end lost 7 bases, and 13 bases lay between the germline ends. CDR3 size: 13 residues. This CDR3 is CAIKNSLGGELFF. For the CDR3, the DNA is TGTGCCATCAAAAACTCCCTCGGCGGGGAGCTGTTTTTT.

The sample holds a few counts of this clonotype. The chain employs TRBV10-2 and TRBJ2-3; D not resolved. The germline V gene has CDR1 WSHSY and CDR2 SAAADI. The CDR3 sequence is 17 residues long. V lost 4 bases to trimming and J lost 2 bases, with 19 bases between them. The CDR3 reads CASSGASTVLYTDTQYF. CDR3 nucleotide sequence: TGCGCCAGCAGTGGAGCATCAACCGTATTATACACAGATACGCAGTATTTT.

The rearrangement links TRBV29-1 to TRBJ2-7, with 8 bases identical to TRBD2. V lost 5 bases to trimming and J lost 6 bases; unmatched junction nucleotides: 15. Germline V lookup: CDR1 SQVTM, CDR2 ANQGSEA. CDR3 size: 15 residues. The CDR3 nucleotides read TGCAGCGTTCGTCGCTTAAGCGGGAGCTCTGGCGAGCAGTACTTC. This gives the protein CSVRRLSGSSGEQYF.